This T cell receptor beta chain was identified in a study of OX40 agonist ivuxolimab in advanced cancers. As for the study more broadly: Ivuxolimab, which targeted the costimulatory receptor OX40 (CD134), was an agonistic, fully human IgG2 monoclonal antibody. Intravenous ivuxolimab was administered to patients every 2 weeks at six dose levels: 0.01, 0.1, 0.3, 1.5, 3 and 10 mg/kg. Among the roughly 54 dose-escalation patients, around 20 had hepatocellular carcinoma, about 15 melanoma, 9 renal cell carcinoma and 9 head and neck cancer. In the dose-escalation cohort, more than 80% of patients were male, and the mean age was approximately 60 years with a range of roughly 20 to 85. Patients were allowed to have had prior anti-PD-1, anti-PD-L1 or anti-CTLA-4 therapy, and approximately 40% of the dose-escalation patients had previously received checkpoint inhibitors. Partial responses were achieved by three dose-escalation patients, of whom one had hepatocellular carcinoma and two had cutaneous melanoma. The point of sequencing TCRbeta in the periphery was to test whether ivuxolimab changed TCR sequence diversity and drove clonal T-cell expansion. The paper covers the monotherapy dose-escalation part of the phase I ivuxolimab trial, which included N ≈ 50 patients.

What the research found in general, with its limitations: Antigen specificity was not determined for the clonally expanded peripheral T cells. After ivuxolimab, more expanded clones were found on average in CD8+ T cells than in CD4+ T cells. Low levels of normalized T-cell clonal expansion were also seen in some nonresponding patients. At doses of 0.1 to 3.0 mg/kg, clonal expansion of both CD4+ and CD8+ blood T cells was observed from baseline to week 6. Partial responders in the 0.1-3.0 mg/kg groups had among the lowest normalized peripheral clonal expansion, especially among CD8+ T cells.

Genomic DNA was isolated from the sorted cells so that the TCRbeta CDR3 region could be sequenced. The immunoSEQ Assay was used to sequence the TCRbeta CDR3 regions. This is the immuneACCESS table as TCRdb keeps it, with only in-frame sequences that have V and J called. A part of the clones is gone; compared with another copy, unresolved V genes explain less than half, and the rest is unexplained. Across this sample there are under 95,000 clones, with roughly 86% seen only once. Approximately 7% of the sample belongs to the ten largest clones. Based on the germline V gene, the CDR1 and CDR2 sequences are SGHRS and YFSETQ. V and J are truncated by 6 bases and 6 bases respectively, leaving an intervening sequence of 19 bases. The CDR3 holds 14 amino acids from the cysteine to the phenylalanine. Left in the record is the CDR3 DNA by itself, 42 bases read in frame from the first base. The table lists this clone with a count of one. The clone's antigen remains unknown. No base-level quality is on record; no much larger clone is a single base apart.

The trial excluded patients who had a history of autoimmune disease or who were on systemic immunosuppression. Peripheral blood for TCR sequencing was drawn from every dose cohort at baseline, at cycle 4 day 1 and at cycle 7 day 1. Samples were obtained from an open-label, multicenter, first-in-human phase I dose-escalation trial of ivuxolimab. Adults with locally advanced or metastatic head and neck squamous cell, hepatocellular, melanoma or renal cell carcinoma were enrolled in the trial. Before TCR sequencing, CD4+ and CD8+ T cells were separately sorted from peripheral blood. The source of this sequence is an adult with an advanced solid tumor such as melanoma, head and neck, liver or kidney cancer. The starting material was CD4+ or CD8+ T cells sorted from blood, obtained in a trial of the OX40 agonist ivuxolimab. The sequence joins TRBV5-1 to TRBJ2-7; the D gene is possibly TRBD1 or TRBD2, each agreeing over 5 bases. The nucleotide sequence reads TGCGCCAGCAAGGTGGGACCCCCCGAGAGCGAGCAGTACTTC. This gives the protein CASKVGPPESEQYF.